This TCR beta chain is from a study of T-cell reconstitution after alpha-beta-depleted transplantation in children. Study-wide results and limits: High day-60 TCRbeta diversity in some patients came from surviving recipient T cells and thymic progenitors. T cells produced anew were the main source of T-cell counts and diversity one year after transplant. Expanded graft clones numbering several hundred reportedly gave rise to alpha-beta T cells about two months after transplant.

For TCRbeta, the library was prepared with unique molecular identifiers. One entry per CDR3 protein, called by TCRdb with MiXCR from the PCR reads. The data hold around 960,000 distinct CDR3 sequences, with about 29% observed a single time. This CDR3 is built from 11 residues. J lost 4 bases, V lost 10 bases, and 4 bases had no gene match. CDR1 MDHEN and CDR2 SYDVKM come from the germline V gene. With regard to this clonotype: What it recognizes is unknown.

The clonotype was recovered from a boy in the first two years of life who had a stem cell transplant for SCID, so the T cells may come from the graft donor. This specimen consisted of PBMCs, mostly from graft donor cells, obtained 360 days after TCRalphabeta/CD19-depleted stem cell transplant. The rearrangement links TRBV28 to TRBJ2-7; 7 bases are a match to TRBD2. In DNA, the CDR3 is TGTGCCATAACCGGGAGGTACGAGCAGTACTTC. Residues: CAITGRYEQYF. Filled out from reference TRBV28 and TRBJ2-7, the complete variable domain reads DVKVTQSSRYLVKRTGEKVFLECVQDMDHENMFWYRQDPGLGLRLIYFSYDVKMKEKGDIPEGYSVSREKKERFSLILESASTNQTSMYLCAITGRYEQYFGPGTRLTVT.